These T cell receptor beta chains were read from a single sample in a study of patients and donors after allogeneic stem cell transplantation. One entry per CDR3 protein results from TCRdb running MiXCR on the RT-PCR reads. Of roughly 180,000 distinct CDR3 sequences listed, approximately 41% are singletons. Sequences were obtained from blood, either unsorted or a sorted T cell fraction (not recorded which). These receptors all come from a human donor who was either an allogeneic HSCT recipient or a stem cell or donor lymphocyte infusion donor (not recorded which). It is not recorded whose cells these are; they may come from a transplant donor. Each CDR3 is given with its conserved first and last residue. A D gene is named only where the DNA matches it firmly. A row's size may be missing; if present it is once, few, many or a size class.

CDR3 protein: CASSQTSGTDTQYF; CDR3 DNA: TGCGCCAGCAGCCAAACTAGCGGCACAGATACGCAGTATTTT; D gene: TRBD2; V gene: TRBV4-3; J gene: TRBJ2-3; clone size: NA
CDR3 protein: CASSPNREIKFF; CDR3 DNA: TGTGCCAGCAGCCCTAACAGGGAAATCAAGTTCTTC; D gene: NA; V gene: TRBV28; J gene: TRBJ2-1; clone size: NA
CDR3 protein: CASSYGGGGRGNEQFF; CDR3 DNA: TGTGCCAGCAGTTACGGAGGGGGCGGGAGGGGAAATGAGCAGTTCTTC; D gene: TRBD2; V gene: TRBV6-6; J gene: TRBJ2-1; clone size: NA
CDR3 protein: CASSDSKRLPTDTQYF; CDR3 DNA: TGTGCCAGCAGTGACTCAAAGCGTCTCCCAACAGATACGCAGTATTTT; D gene: NA; V gene: TRBV6-4; J gene: TRBJ2-3; clone size: NA
CDR3 protein: CASSHGLAGSTDTQYF; CDR3 DNA: TGCGCCAGCAGCCATGGGCTAGCGGGAAGCACAGATACGCAGTATTTT; D gene: TRBD2; V gene: TRBV4-3; J gene: TRBJ2-3; clone size: NA
CDR3 protein: CASSYARTGIYEQYF; CDR3 DNA: TGTGCCAGCAGTTACGCCCGGACAGGTATCTACGAGCAGTACTTC; D gene: TRBD1; V gene: TRBV6-5; J gene: TRBJ2-7; clone size: once
CDR3 protein: CASEEDAAGELFF; CDR3 DNA: TGTGCCAGCGAGGAAGACGCAGCCGGGGAGCTGTTTTTT; D gene: NA; V gene: TRBV12-3/TRBV12-4; J gene: TRBJ2-2; clone size: NA
CDR3 protein: CASSLSGTGPKSSGNTIYF; CDR3 DNA: TGTGCCAGCAGCTTATCCGGGACAGGGCCCAAAAGCTCTGGAAACACCATATATTTT; D gene: TRBD1; V gene: TRBV7-2; J gene: TRBJ1-3; clone size: many
CDR3 protein: CASSLSPSNEQYF; CDR3 DNA: TGTGCCAGCAGTTTATCTCCTAGCAACGAGCAGTACTTC; D gene: NA; V gene: TRBV12-3/TRBV12-4; J gene: TRBJ2-7; clone size: NA
CDR3 protein: CASSQEWRGDTGELFF; CDR3 DNA: TGTGCCAGCAGCCAAGAGTGGCGGGGGGACACCGGGGAGCTGTTTTTT; D gene: TRBD2; V gene: TRBV4-2; J gene: TRBJ2-2; clone size: NA
CDR3 protein: CASSQGQGSGTEAFF; CDR3 DNA: TGTGCCAGCAGCCAAGGACAGGGATCCGGCACTGAAGCTTTCTTT; D gene: TRBD1; V gene: TRBV4-2; J gene: TRBJ1-1; clone size: once
CDR3 protein: CASSAGTGPYEQYF; CDR3 DNA: TGTGCCAGCAGCGCCGGGACAGGTCCCTACGAGCAGTACTTC; D gene: TRBD1; V gene: TRBV9; J gene: TRBJ2-7; clone size: NA
CDR3 protein: CASSSQSGPVSGANVLTF; CDR3 DNA: TGTGCCAGCAGCTCCCAATCGGGACCCGTCTCTGGGGCCAACGTCCTGACTTTC; D gene: NA; V gene: TRBV7-2; J gene: TRBJ2-6; clone size: once
CDR3 protein: CATSRPIASGNTIYF; CDR3 DNA: TGTGCCACCAGCAGACCGATTGCCTCTGGAAACACCATATATTTT; D gene: NA; V gene: TRBV15; J gene: TRBJ1-3; clone size: once
CDR3 protein: CASGIEQGGNTEAFF; CDR3 DNA: TGTGCCAGCGGAATCGAACAGGGGGGTAACACTGAAGCTTTCTTT; D gene: TRBD1; V gene: TRBV28; J gene: TRBJ1-1; clone size: few